This is a list of T cell receptor beta chains from one sample in a study of T cell responses to AZD1222 COVID-19 vaccine. Sequenced by immunoSEQ multiplex PCR; TCRdb stores in-frame clones only, minus some. The sample holds around 73,000 clones, roughly 89% seen once. Sequenced here: peripheral blood, sampled 28 days after the second AZD1222 dose. Receptor source: an adult who received the AZD1222 COVID-19 vaccine. CDR3s include the opening cysteine and the closing phenylalanine or tryptophan. The order of the fields is CDR3 protein, CDR3 DNA, J gene, clone size, D gene, V gene. A D gene is named only where the DNA matches it firmly. Where a row states a size, it is once, few, many or the class of an expanded clone; other rows omit it.

CASTGGTGHGYTF TGTGCCAGCACCGGGGGGACAGGTCATGGCTACACCTTC TRBJ1-2 NA TRBD1 TRBV7-2
CASSLGTHNSPLHF TGTGCCAGCAGCCTCGGGACCCATAATTCACCCCTCCACTTT TRBJ1-6 once NA TRBV6-5
CASSYSHRASSYEQYF TGTGCCAGCAGTTACTCCCACAGGGCGAGCTCCTACGAGCAGTACTTC TRBJ2-7 NA NA TRBV6-5
CASVGISGRSTMQYF TGTGCCAGTGTTGGGATAAGCGGGAGGTCTACGATGCAGTATTTT TRBJ2-3 NA TRBD2 TRBV19
CSVAKGGPVNTEAFF TGCAGCGTTGCGAAGGGCGGGCCCGTGAACACTGAAGCTTTCTTT TRBJ1-1 NA NA TRBV29-1
CASSSLPGQRNTEAFF TGTGCCAGCAGTTCTCTCCCGGGACAACGGAACACTGAAGCTTTCTTT TRBJ1-1 NA NA TRBV6-5
CASSPITGGGTEAFF TGTGCCAGTAGTCCAATAACAGGGGGCGGCACTGAAGCTTTCTTT TRBJ1-1 few TRBD1 TRBV19
CSVDTAWTEAFF TGCAGCGTTGATACAGCGTGGACTGAAGCTTTCTTT TRBJ1-1 NA NA TRBV29-1
CASAGTTNTGELFF TGTGCCAGCGCCGGGACAACCAACACCGGGGAGCTGTTTTTT TRBJ2-2 once NA TRBV24-1
CASSEGGLAGPTGELFF TGTGCCAGCAGTGAGGGGGGACTAGCGGGGCCCACCGGGGAGCTGTTTTTT TRBJ2-2 NA TRBD2 TRBV6-4
CASRPRTGNTEAFF TGTGCCAGCAGGCCGCGGACAGGGAACACTGAAGCTTTCTTT TRBJ1-1 once TRBD1 TRBV6-5
CASSVRQAANEKLFF TGTGCCAGCAGTGTAAGACAGGCGGCTAATGAAAAACTGTTTTTT TRBJ1-4 NA NA TRBV2
CASSISSGGPPYEQYF TGTGCCAGCAGCATTTCGTCAGGGGGCCCTCCCTACGAGCAGTACTTC TRBJ2-7 NA TRBD1 TRBV7-9
CSASGGNFQYF TGCAGTGCTAGCGGGGGAAACTTTCAGTACTTC TRBJ2-4 NA NA TRBV20-1
CASSLTTTTYEQYF TGTGCCAGCAGCCTAACGACAACAACCTACGAGCAGTACTTC TRBJ2-7 NA NA TRBV6-5
CASSSRTERPDTQYF TGTGCCAGCAGTTCAAGGACTGAACGCCCAGATACGCAGTATTTT TRBJ2-3 NA NA TRBV6-6
CASSSRGRNTEAFF TGTGCCAGCAGTAGCCGGGGTAGGAACACTGAAGCTTTCTTT TRBJ1-1 NA NA TRBV7-9
CASSLPPRGGTTSNSPLHF TGTGCCAGCAGCTTACCACCCCGGGGTGGAACAACATCCAATTCACCCCTCCACTTT TRBJ1-6 NA NA TRBV7-9
CASSDTYSGNTIYF TGTGCCAGCAGTGACACGTACTCTGGAAACACCATATATTTT TRBJ1-3 NA NA TRBV2
CASSYFGGNIQYF TGTGCCAGCAGTTACTTCGGGGGGAACATTCAGTACTTC TRBJ2-4 NA TRBD2 TRBV6-2/TRBV6-3
CASSPAGRVSGNTIYF TGTGCCAGCTCACCAGCGGGCAGGGTGTCTGGAAACACCATATATTTT TRBJ1-3 NA NA TRBV18